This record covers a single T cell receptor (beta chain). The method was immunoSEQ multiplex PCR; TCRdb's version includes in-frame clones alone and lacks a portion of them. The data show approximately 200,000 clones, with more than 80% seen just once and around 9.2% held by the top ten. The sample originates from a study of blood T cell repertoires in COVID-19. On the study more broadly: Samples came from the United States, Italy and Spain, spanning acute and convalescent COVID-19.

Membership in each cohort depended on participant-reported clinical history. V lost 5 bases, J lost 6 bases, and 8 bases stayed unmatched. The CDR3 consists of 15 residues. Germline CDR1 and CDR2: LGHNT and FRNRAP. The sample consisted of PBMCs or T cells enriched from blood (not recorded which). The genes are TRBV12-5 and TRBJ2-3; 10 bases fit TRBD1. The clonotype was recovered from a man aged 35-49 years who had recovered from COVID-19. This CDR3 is CASGLGDRGGDTQYF. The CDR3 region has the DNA TGTGCTAGTGGTCTAGGGGACAGGGGCGGGGATACGCAGTATTTT.